A selection of T cell receptor beta chains follows, all from one sample in a study of T-cell reconstitution after alpha-beta-depleted transplantation in children. From the PCR reads, TCRdb called clonotypes with MiXCR, one entry per CDR3 protein. The table shows 380,000 or so distinct CDR3 sequences, with about an eighth occurring only once. Sequenced material: PBMCs, taken from the stem cell graft. Source of these receptors: a human donor who donated a stem cell graft to a child with Fanconi anemia. The CDR3 runs from the conserved cysteine through the conserved F or W.

TRBV18	TRBJ1-5	CASSSDGARAQHF
TRBV29-1	TRBJ1-1	CSAGHESEAFF
TRBV4-3	TRBJ1-1	CASSQDQRTGDTEAFF
TRBV20-1	TRBJ2-5	CSASYRRNQETQYF
TRBV5-1	TRBJ2-2	CASSLVGSSTGELFF
TRBV4-1	TRBJ2-1	CASSQVTGVYEQFF
TRBV7-2	TRBJ2-7	CASSSSSGGYYEQYF
TRBV3-1	TRBJ2-6	CASSQGVSGANVLTF
TRBV20-1	TRBJ2-2	CSVRGTGELFF
TRBV7-9	TRBJ1-1	CASSSRDRNTEAFF
TRBV15	TRBJ1-5	CATSRDGVRSPQHF
TRBV30	TRBJ2-1	CAWSHQGGDEQFF
TRBV5-8	TRBJ2-7	CASSYLRQTYYEQYF
TRBV12-3/TRBV12-4	TRBJ1-1	CASRTLNRAFF
TRBV20-1	TRBJ2-3	CSARTDRADTDTQYF
TRBV7-2	TRBJ2-1	CASSLVWNSYNEQFF
TRBV20-1	TRBJ1-2	CSARDDTSLGSYTF
TRBV19	TRBJ2-3	CASQELGGTDTQYF
TRBV7-6	TRBJ2-5	CASSRSGVPETQYF
TRBV5-6	TRBJ2-3	CASSSQGQGIWTQYF
TRBV6-1	TRBJ1-2	CATSAGGANYGYTF
TRBV5-1	TRBJ2-1	CASSVTSGSYNEQFF
TRBV18	TRBJ1-1	CASSPGQARGGTEAFF
TRBV29-1	TRBJ1-1	CSVPGRENTEAFF
TRBV15	TRBJ1-5	CATSRDMGGGQPQHF
TRBV7-2	TRBJ2-3	CASSFTLATDTQYF
TRBV7-2	TRBJ2-1	CASSDYNEQFF
TRBV7-3	TRBJ2-5	CASSLGGPRETQYF
TRBV5-1	TRBJ2-1	CASSLGKNNEQFF
TRBV7-9	TRBJ2-1	CAGGVVREGEQFF
TRBV29-1	TRBJ1-4	CSVLLPGEKLFF
TRBV5-5	TRBJ2-7	CASRTSGGPYEQYF
TRBV9	TRBJ2-5	CASSAGIGSVETQYF
TRBV4-2	TRBJ2-3	CASSRNLGQKEADTQYF
TRBV7-2	TRBJ2-3	CASSSAGGLTDTQYF
TRBV25-1	TRBJ2-3	CASSAGHTDTQYF
TRBV19	TRBJ2-5	CASSTSRGETQYF